These T cell receptor beta chains were read from a single sample in a study of T cell changes during pregnancy in multiple sclerosis. Using immunoSEQ multiplex PCR, the repertoire was profiled, and TCRdb retains in-frame clones only, with some absent. The sample holds fewer than 30,000 clones, roughly 90% seen once. Specimen: CD8+ T cells from peripheral blood mononuclear cells, collected in the second trimester of pregnancy. Receptors originate from a female donor with multiple sclerosis, enrolled in a pregnancy study. The conserved cysteine and the conserved F or W are not part of the CDR3 here.

V	J	length	CDR3
TRBV6-1	TRBJ1-6	13	ASSVWEFDNSPLH
TRBV6-4	TRBJ2-1	13	ASSDSSGGANEQF
TRBV23-1	TRBJ1-1	15	ASSQSVRAKVDTEAF
TRBV6-1	NA	10	ASSEHIYEQY
TRBV9	TRBJ2-3	12	ASSQRADTDTQY
TRBV7-9	TRBJ1-2	11	ASSFAGNYGYT
TRBV11-2	TRBJ1-2	10	ASLSPRSGYT
TRBV27	TRBJ2-1	10	ASSLPAGEQF
TRBV6-4	TRBJ1-5	11	ASSERDNQPQH
TRBV29-1	TRBJ1-1	9	SVEETGEAF
TRBV27	TRBJ1-2	11	ASSLHRSYGYT
TRBV6-5	TRBJ2-3	13	ASSQTTGGSDTQY
TRBV6-5	TRBJ1-6	12	ASSGTGDNSPLH
TRBV4-1	TRBJ1-1	13	ASSQTRGTVTEAF
TRBV15	TRBJ2-2	15	ATSRAGTGLNTGELF
TRBV6-1	TRBJ1-4	12	ASSEEDSVEKLF
TRBV13	TRBJ1-4	14	ASSLGPRTNPEKLF
TRBV28	TRBJ2-3	18	ASRPILSAGGPVNADTQY
TRBV7-9	TRBJ2-7	12	ASSLGPSRDRGY
TRBV5-6	TRBJ2-3	13	ASSQPGQGRDTQY
TRBV6-5	TRBJ1-1	12	ASSYGHENTEAF
TRBV7-8	TRBJ2-6	12	ASSGRVGANVLT
TRBV18	TRBJ2-7	13	ASSPIAQGATEQY
TRBV5-1	TRBJ2-7	12	ASSLGTSGVRQY
TRBV6-4	TRBJ2-3	13	ASSIGGGGTDTQY
TRBV5-6	TRBJ1-1	11	ASSLGTGTEAF
TRBV10-3	TRBJ1-1	13	AISESEGGSTEAF
TRBV30	TRBJ1-5	13	AWSRYRGPGQPQH
TRBV4-3	TRBJ2-3	15	ASSQALAGGPSDTQY
TRBV11-2	TRBJ2-5	13	ASSLPGTGGETQY
TRBV11-2	TRBJ1-2	14	ASSDKYILGRDGYT
TRBV6-5	NA	12	ASSYTAGAYEQY
TRBV19	TRBJ2-2	10	ASRGPTGELF
TRBV11-2	TRBJ1-1	12	ASSQETVNTEAF
TRBV5-1	TRBJ1-2	11	ASSIQGNYGYT
TRBV5-1	TRBJ2-5	14	ASSLAPSGHQETQY
TRBV4-1	TRBJ2-3	14	ASSQDTRGRTDTQY
TRBV19	TRBJ1-3	13	ASSLTSSSGNTIY
TRBV6-4	TRBJ2-1	13	AISEPGGHYNEQF
TRBV6-5	TRBJ2-1	13	ASRIDSEYYNEQF
TRBV9	TRBJ1-2	12	ASSPWDSNYGYT
TRBV27	TRBJ2-5	12	ASSPWTGGETQY